These 10 T cell receptor beta chains originate from one sample sequenced in a study of PD-1 blockade in mismatch repair-deficient tumors. Clones were sequenced by immunoSEQ multiplex PCR, and TCRdb holds only the in-frame ones, with some missing. The sample lists tens of thousands of clones; over 75% were seen once. This material consisted of peripheral blood, taken 12 weeks after starting pembrolizumab. These receptor sequences come from an adult with mismatch repair-deficient cancer.

V is TRBV12-5 and J is TRBJ1-1, with 8 positions matching TRBD1. J lost 3 bases, V lost 5 bases, and 5 bases had no gene match. The CDR3 has 14 amino acids. The germline V gene has CDR1 LGHNT and CDR2 FRNRAP. The CDR3 is CASGLLTGDTEAFF. CDR3 bases: TGTGCTAGTGGTCTTCTGACAGGGGACACTGAAGCTTTCTTT.

This clone has only a few counts. The V and J genes are TRBV18 and TRBJ1-2, with 7 nucleotides matching TRBD1. Germline V gene lookup returns CDR1 KGHSH and CDR2 LQKENI. There are 13 residues in the CDR3. V trimming: 3 bases; J trimming: 5 bases; junction bases outside the gene matches: 3. CDR3 coding DNA: TGTGCCAGCTCACCTGACAGGGATTATGGCTACACCTTC. Its translation: CASSPDRDYGYTF.

The rearrangement links TRBV7-2 to TRBJ1-5; tentatively, D is TRBD1 (6 bases). Trimming removed 5 bases from V and 15 bases from J, with 26 bases in between. Germline V gene data show CDR1 as SGHTA and CDR2 as FQGNSA. The CDR3 runs to 15 residues. Here the CDR3 reads CASSPLEGEARSPHF. The CDR3 nucleotides read TGTGCCAGCAGCCCTCTAGAGGGGGAAGCGCGATCACCGCATTTT. The full variable domain, with the rest looked up from reference TRBV7-2 and TRBJ1-5, is GAGVSQSPSNKVTEKGKDVELRCDPISGHTALYWYRQSLGQGLEFLIYFQGNSAPDKSGLPSDRFSAERTGGSVSTLTIQRTQQEDSAVYLCASSPLEGEARSPHFGDGTRLSIL.

The chain employs TRBV4-2 and TRBJ2-7, with D maybe TRBD2 (5 bases). CDR3 length equals 15 residues. V was clipped by 0 bases and J by 0 bases, with 9 bases between them. Germline-derived CDR1 and CDR2 are LGHNA and YNFKEQ. The CDR3 bases are TGTGCCAGCAGCCAAGAAGCGGCTAGCTCCTACGAGCAGTACTTC. Translation gives CASSQEAASSYEQYF.

The chain combines TRBV25-1 with TRBJ1-1; D is unresolved. Germline CDR1 MGHDK, CDR2 SYGVNS. This CDR3 is built from 12 residues. Trimming removed 6 bases at V and 3 bases at J, with 8 bases between. CDR3 region: CASRPQHTEAFF. The CDR3 region has the DNA TGTGCCAGCAGACCACAGCACACTGAAGCTTTCTTT. The entire variable domain, with the rest obtained from reference TRBV25-1 and TRBJ1-1, is as follows: EADIYQTPRYLVIGTGKKITLECSQTMGHDKMYWYQQDPGMELHLIHYSYGVNSTEKGDLSSESTVSRIRTEHFPLTLESARPSHTSQYLCASRPQHTEAFFGQGTRLTVV.

V usage is TRBV9 and J usage is TRBJ1-3; a possible D gene is TRBD1 (5 bases). In germline, CDR1 is SGDLS, CDR2 YYNGEE. This CDR3 region has 17 residues. V shed 4 bases and J shed 0 bases, with 17 bases lying between them. CDR3 region: CASSPAGTLSSGNTIYF. The CDR3 bases are TGTGCCAGCAGCCCCGCCGGGACCCTCAGCTCTGGAAACACCATATATTTT.

The chain is built from TRBV5-6 and TRBJ1-2; D uncertain. The germline V and J ends were trimmed by 0 bases and 1 base, with 7 bases remaining between them. The CDR3 is 14 amino acids. Per germline, CDR1 SGHDT and CDR2 YYEEEE. The CDR3 region is CASSLAGFNYGYTF. In nucleotides, the CDR3 is TGTGCCAGCAGCTTGGCTGGATTTAACTATGGCTACACCTTC.

The gene calls are TRBV2 and TRBJ2-2; D is unclear. The germline gives CDR1 SNHLY, CDR2 FYNNEI. V lost 9 bases to trimming and J lost 7 bases, with 12 bases between them. The length of the CDR3 is 12 residues. The DNA of the CDR3 is TGTGCCAGACGGAGTTTGGACGGGGAGCTGTTTTTT. This sequence encodes CARRSLDGELFF.

The CDR3 protein is CASSTGIIAYEQYF. The CDR3 region has the DNA TGTGCCAGTTCGACAGGTATCATCGCCTACGAGCAGTACTTC. The chain couples TRBV19 to TRBJ2-7, with D tentatively TRBD1 (6 bases). The V end lost 8 bases, the J end lost 2 bases, and 16 bases lay between the germline ends. The length of the CDR3 is 14 residues. CDR1 and CDR2 (germline): LNHDA, SQIVND (reference sequence).

The gene calls are TRBV6-1 and TRBJ2-7; no clear D. Trimming removed 3 bases from V and 0 bases from J, with 12 bases in between. The CDR3 is made up of 15 amino acids. Germline V gene data show CDR1 as MNHNS and CDR2 as SASEGT. CDR3 coding DNA: TGTGCCAGCAGTGAGGCGGCAGCCAACTCCTACGAGCAGTACTTC. Protein sequence: CASSEAAANSYEQYF.